These T cell receptor beta chains were read from a single sample in a study of T cells in Graves' hyperthyroidism and ophthalmopathy. TCRdb re-called the multiplex PCR reads with MiXCR, one entry per CDR3 protein. Of some 600,000 distinct CDR3 sequences in the sample, 35% to 55% were seen once. Material: peripheral blood or thyroid tissue (not recorded which). The origin of the receptors is a young woman with Graves' hyperthyroidism. CDR3s include the opening cysteine and the closing phenylalanine or tryptophan. The D gene is left open where the match is weak. Clone size is shown for a subset of rows, as once, few, many or a class of expanded clone.

D: TRBD2
J: TRBJ2-5
size: -
length: 12
V: TRBV20-1
CDR3: CSAAGGVGTQYF
DNA: TGCAGTGCTGCGGGAGGGGTAGGGACCCAGTACTTC

D: -
J: TRBJ2-3
size: -
length: 15
V: TRBV12-3/TRBV12-4
CDR3: CASSLLGWSTDTQYF
DNA: TGTGCCAGCAGTTTACTGGGATGGAGCACAGATACGCAGTATTTT

D: TRBD1
J: TRBJ1-6
size: -
length: 17
V: TRBV28
CDR3: CASSLYGTGGAKSPLHF
DNA: TGTGCCAGCAGTCTCTATGGGACAGGGGGCGCGAAATCACCCCTCCACTTT

D: -
J: TRBJ1-6
size: many
length: 14
V: TRBV2
CDR3: CASSDRRSSSPLHF
DNA: TGTGCCAGCAGTGATAGGCGGTCCAGTTCACCCCTCCACTTT

D: TRBD1
J: TRBJ1-2
size: -
length: 14
V: TRBV20-1
CDR3: CSARVAGGDYGYTF
DNA: TGCAGTGCTAGAGTGGCAGGGGGCGACTATGGCTACACCTTC

D: -
J: TRBJ2-5
size: -
length: 15
V: TRBV6-6
CDR3: CASSYSVTRPETQYF
DNA: TGTGCCAGCAGTTACTCGGTTACACGGCCAGAGACCCAGTACTTC

D: -
J: TRBJ2-7
size: many
length: 13
V: TRBV10-2
CDR3: CASSRTTAYEQYF
DNA: TGCGCCAGCAGTAGGACAACCGCCTACGAGCAGTACTTC

D: -
J: TRBJ1-2
size: -
length: 17
V: TRBV15
CDR3: CASSQGNRALVAYGYTF
DNA: TGTGCCAGCAGCCAAGGGAACCGGGCCCTCGTAGCCTATGGCTACACCTTC

D: -
J: TRBJ1-5
size: -
length: 15
V: TRBV2
CDR3: CASSQGPFSTQPQHF
DNA: TGTGCCAGCAGCCAAGGACCATTTTCGACTCAGCCCCAGCATTTT

D: -
J: TRBJ2-7
size: -
length: 15
V: TRBV6-5
CDR3: CASSYRRGGGDEQYF
DNA: TGTGCCAGCAGTTACCGAAGGGGAGGGGGGGACGAGCAGTACTTC

D: TRBD1
J: TRBJ1-4
size: once
length: 16
V: TRBV7-3
CDR3: CASSQEPGRGPEKLFF
DNA: TGCGCCAGCAGCCAAGAACCGGGGAGGGGGCCGGAAAAACTGTTTTTT

D: -
J: TRBJ1-3
size: -
length: 14
V: TRBV19
CDR3: CASSYPDGGNTIYF
DNA: TGTGCCAGCAGTTATCCGGATGGGGGAAACACCATATATTTT

D: -
J: TRBJ1-2
size: -
length: 15
V: TRBV29-1
CDR3: CSVEAGGGGFYGYTF
DNA: TGCAGCGTTGAAGCCGGTGGGGGCGGATTCTATGGCTACACCTTC

D: -
J: TRBJ1-1
size: -
length: 16
V: TRBV11-2
CDR3: CASSPREFGFAVGAFF
DNA: TGTGCCAGCAGCCCTCGGGAGTTCGGGTTCGCCGTCGGAGCTTTCTTT

D: -
J: TRBJ2-2
size: -
length: 13
V: TRBV29-1
CDR3: CSASLDGAGELFF
DNA: TGCAGCGCTTCCCTTGACGGGGCCGGGGAGCTGTTTTTT

D: -
J: TRBJ1-1
size: many
length: 12
V: TRBV7-9
CDR3: CASSLGVTEAFF
DNA: TGTGCCAGCAGTTTGGGGGTCACTGAAGCTTTCTTT

D: -
J: TRBJ2-7
size: few
length: 14
V: TRBV2
CDR3: CASRGTLDSYEQYF
DNA: TGTGCCAGCAGGGGGACTCTCGACTCCTACGAGCAGTACTTC

D: TRBD2
J: TRBJ2-7
size: -
length: 17
V: TRBV4-2
CDR3: CASSRGKGTSGLHEQYF
DNA: TGTGCCAGCAGCAGAGGCAAGGGGACTAGCGGATTGCACGAGCAGTACTTC

D: -
J: TRBJ1-2
size: many
length: 14
V: TRBV10-3
CDR3: CAISESEGHYGYTF
DNA: TGTGCCATCAGTGAGTCTGAGGGGCACTATGGCTACACCTTC

D: -
J: TRBJ2-5
size: -
length: 15
V: TRBV7-2
CDR3: CASSLPAGTGETQYF
DNA: TGTGCCAGCAGCTTACCTGCGGGGACTGGTGAGACCCAGTACTTC